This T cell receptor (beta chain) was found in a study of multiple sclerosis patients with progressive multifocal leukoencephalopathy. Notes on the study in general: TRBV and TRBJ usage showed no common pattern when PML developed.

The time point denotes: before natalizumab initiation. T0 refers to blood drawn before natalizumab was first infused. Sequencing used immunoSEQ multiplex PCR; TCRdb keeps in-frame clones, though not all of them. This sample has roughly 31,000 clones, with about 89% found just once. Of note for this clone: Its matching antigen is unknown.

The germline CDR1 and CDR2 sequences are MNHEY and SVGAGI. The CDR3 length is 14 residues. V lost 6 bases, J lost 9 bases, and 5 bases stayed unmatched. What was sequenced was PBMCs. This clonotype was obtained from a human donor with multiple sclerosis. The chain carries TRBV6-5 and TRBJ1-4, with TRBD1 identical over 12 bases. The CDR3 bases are TGTGCCAGCAGCCCCCGGGACAGGGGGCAAAAACTGTTTTTT. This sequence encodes CASSPRDRGQKLFF.